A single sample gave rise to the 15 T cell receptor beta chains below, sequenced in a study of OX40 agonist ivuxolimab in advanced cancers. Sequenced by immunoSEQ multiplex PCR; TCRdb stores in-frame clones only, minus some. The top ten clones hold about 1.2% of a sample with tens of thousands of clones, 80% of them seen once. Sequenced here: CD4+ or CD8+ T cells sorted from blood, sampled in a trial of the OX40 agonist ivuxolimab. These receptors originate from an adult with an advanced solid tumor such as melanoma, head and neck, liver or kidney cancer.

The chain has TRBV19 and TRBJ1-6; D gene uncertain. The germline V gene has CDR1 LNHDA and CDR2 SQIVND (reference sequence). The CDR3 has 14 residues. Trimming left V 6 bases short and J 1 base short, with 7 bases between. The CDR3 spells CASRSVSYNSPLHF. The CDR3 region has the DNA TGTGCCAGTAGGAGTGTATCCTATAATTCACCCCTCCACTTT.

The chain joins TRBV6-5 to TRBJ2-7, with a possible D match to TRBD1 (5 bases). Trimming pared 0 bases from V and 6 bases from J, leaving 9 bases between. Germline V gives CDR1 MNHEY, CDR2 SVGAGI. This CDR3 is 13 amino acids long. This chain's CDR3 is CASSYSTGAEQYF. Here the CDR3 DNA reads TGTGCCAGCAGTTACTCGACTGGGGCCGAGCAGTACTTC.

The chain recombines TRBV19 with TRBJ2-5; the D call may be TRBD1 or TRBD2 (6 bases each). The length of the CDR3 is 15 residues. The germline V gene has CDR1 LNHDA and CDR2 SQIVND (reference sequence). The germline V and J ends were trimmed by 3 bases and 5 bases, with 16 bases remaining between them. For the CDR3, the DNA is TGTGCCAGTAGTATCGGGGGCAGGGGTCGTGAGACCCAGTACTTC. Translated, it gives CASSIGGRGRETQYF.

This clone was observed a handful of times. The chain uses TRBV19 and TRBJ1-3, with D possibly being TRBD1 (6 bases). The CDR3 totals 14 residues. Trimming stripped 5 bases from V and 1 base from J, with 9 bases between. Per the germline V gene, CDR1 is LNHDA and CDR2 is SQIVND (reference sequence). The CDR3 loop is CASSLTGSGNTIYF. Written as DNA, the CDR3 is TGTGCCAGTAGTCTTACAGGGTCTGGAAACACCATATATTTT.

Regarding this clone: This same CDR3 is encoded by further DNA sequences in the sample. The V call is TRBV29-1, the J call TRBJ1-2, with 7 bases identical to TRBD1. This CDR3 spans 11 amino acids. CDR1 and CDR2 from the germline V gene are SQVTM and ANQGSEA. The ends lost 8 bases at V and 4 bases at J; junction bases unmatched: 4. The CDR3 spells CSSRDSYGYTF. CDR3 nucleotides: TGCAGCTCTAGGGACAGCTATGGCTACACCTTC. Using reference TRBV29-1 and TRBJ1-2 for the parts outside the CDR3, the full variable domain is SAVISQKPSRDICQRGTSLTIQCQVDSQVTMMFWYRQQPGQSLTLIATANQGSEATYESGFVIDKFPISRPNLTFSTLTVSNMSPEDSSIYLCSSRDSYGYTFGSGTRLTVV.

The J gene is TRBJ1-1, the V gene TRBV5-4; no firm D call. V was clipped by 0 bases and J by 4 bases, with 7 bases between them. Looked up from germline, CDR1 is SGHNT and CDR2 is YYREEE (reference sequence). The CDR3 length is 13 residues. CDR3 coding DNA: TGTGCCAGCAGCTTGGGAGGGTTCACTGAAGCTTTCTTT. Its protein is CASSLGGFTEAFF.

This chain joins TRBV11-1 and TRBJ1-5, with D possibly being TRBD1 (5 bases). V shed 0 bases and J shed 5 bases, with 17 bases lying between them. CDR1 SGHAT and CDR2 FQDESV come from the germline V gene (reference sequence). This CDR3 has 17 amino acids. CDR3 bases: TGTGCCAGCAGCTTAGCCTGCGGGGTAGGGGTAGATCAGCCCCAGCATTTT. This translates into CASSLACGVGVDQPQHF.

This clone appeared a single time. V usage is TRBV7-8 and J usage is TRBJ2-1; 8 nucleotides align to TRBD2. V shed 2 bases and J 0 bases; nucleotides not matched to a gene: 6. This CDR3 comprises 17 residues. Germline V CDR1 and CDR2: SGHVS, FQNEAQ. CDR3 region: CASSLLAGGLSYNEQFF. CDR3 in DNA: TGTGCCAGCAGCTTACTGGCGGGGGGCCTCTCCTACAATGAGCAGTTCTTC.

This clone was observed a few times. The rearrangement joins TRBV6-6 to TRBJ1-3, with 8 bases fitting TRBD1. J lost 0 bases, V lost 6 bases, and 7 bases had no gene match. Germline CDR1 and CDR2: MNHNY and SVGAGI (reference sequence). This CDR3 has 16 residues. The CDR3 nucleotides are TGTGCCAGCAGCCCGACAGGGGCCTTCTCTGGAAACACCATATATTTT. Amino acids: CASSPTGAFSGNTIYF.

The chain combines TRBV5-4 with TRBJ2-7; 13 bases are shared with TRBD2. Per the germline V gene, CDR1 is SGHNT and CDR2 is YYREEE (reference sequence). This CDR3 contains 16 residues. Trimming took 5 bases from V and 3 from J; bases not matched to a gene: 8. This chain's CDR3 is CASSSGTSGALYEQYF. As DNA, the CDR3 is TGTGCCAGCAGTTCCGGGACTAGCGGGGCCCTCTACGAGCAGTACTTC.

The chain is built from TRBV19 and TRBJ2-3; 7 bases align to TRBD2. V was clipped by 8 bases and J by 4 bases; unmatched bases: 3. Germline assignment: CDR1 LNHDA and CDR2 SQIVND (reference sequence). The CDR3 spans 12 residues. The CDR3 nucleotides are TGTGCCAGTGGAGCGGGGCCAGATACGCAGTATTTT. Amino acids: CASGAGPDTQYF.

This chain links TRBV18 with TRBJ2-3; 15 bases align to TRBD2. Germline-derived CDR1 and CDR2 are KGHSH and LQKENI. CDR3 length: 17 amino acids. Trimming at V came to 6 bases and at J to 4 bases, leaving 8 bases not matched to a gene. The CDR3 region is CASSPRTSGGAPDTQYF. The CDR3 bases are TGTGCCAGCTCCCCTCGGACTAGCGGGGGGGCTCCAGATACGCAGTATTTT.

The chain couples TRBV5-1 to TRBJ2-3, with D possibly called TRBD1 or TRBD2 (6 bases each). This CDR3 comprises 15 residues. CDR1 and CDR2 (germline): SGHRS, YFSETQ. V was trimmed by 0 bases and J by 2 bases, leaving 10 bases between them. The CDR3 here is CASSLAGAPTDTQYF. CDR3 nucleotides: TGCGCCAGCAGCTTGGCGGGGGCCCCCACAGATACGCAGTATTTT.

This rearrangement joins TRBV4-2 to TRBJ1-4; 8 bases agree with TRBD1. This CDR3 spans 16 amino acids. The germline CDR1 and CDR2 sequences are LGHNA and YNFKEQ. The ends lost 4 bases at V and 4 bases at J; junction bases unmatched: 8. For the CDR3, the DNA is TGTGCCAGCAGCCTGAATCCAGGGGGCGTTAATGAAAAACTGTTTTTT. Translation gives CASSLNPGGVNEKLFF.

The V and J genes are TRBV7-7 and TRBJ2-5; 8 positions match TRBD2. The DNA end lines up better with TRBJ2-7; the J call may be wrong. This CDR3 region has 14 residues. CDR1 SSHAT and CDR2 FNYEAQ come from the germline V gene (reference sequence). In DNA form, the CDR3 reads TGTGCCAGCAGCTCCGGGACTAGTTCCTACGAGCAGTACTTC. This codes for CASSSGTSSYEQYF.